This TCR beta chain comes out of a study of control samples from healthy donors and cancer patients (TCRdb year 2020). CDR3 length: 13 amino acids, cysteine to phenylalanine. Left in the record is the CDR3 DNA by itself, 39 bases read in frame from the first base. The junction shows trimming of 0 bases on V and 8 bases on J, and the gene matches do not reach 4 bases of it. In the germline V gene, CDR1 corresponds to SGHRS and CDR2 to YFSETQ. Note on this clone: Its antigen is not yet known. No base quality information exists; no much larger clone differs at one position. Within the sample, other DNA sequences also encode this same CDR3.

The library was generated by the immunoSEQ multiplex PCR assay. TCRdb took this table from immuneACCESS and kept in-frame rearrangements with V and J called. Such tables lack part of the clones; where checked against another copy, unresolved V genes explain under half of the gap, and the rest is unexplained. Present in this sample are about 99,000 clones, more than 85% of which were seen just once. About 20% of the sample belongs to the ten largest clones. This chain joins TRBV5-1 to TRBJ1-2; TRBD1 lines up with 7 middle nucleotides. The sequence was obtained from a man between 60 and 75 years old with lung cancer. The sample was PBMCs. The DNA reads TGCGCCAGCAGCTTGGGACAGGGAGGGGGCTACACCTTC. Translated, it reads CASSLGQGGGYTF.